This T cell receptor (beta chain) comes out of a study of blood T cell repertoires in COVID-19. Germline values: CDR1 MNHEY, CDR2 SVGAGI. There are 16 residues in the CDR3. Trimming took 2 bases from V and 2 from J, leaving 15 bases between them. This clone has a single count. Sequencing used immunoSEQ multiplex PCR; TCRdb keeps in-frame clones, though not all of them. The sample shows a few hundred thousand clones, 80% to 90% of them seen only once. The rearrangement joins TRBV6-5 to TRBJ1-1; the D gene is possibly TRBD1 (6 bases). Sequencing was performed on peripheral blood. This receptor was identified in a woman between 45 and 60 years old with acute or convalescent COVID-19. The CDR3 DNA follows: TGTGCCAGCAGTTACGGTGCAGGGGCTGGTAACACTGAAGCTTTCTTT. Amino acid sequence: CASSYGAGAGNTEAFF.